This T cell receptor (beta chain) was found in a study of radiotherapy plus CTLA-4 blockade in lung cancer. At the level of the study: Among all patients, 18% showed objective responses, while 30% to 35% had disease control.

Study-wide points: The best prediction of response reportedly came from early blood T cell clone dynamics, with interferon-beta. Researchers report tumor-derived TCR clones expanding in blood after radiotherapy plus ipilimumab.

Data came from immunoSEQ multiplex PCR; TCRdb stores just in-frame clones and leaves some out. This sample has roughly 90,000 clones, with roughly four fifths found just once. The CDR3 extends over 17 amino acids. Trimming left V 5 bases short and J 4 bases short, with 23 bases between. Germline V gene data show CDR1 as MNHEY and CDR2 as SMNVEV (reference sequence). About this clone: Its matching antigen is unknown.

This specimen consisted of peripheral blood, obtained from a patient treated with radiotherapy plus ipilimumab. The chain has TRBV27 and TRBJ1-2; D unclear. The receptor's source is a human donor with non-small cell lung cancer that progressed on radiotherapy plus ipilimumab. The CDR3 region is CASSLKAPRQAGYGYTF. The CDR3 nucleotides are TGTGCCAGCAGTCTTAAGGCCCCCCGTCAGGCTGGCTATGGCTACACCTTC.